This TCR beta chain was sequenced in a study of T-cell reconstitution after alpha-beta-depleted transplantation in children (dated by TCRdb to about 2016). Regarding the research as a whole: T-cell immune reconstitution after TCRalphabeta/CD19-depleted allogeneic hematopoietic cell transplantation in children was quantitatively tracked in the study by means of TCR repertoire profiling.

As regards this clonotype: Its recognized antigen is unknown. Base qualities are missing; no much larger clone stands one base away.

There are 13 amino acids in the CDR3, from cysteine to phenylalanine inclusive. The CDR3 DNA has 39 bases and is translated from base 1. Library method: PCR. TCRdb shows the sequencer as Illumina HiSeq 2500. To normalize quantification of the TCRbeta repertoire, the TCR libraries were built with molecular barcoding that relied on unique molecular identifiers. In TCRdb, the public reads were trimmed at Q25 with fastp and aligned with MiXCR, with productive beta chains retained. Under each unique CDR3 protein, matching rows form one entry showing the most common genes and DNA. This sample gives about 610,000 distinct CDR3 sequences in total; about 11% of them show up just once. Less than 5% of the sample is in the top ten clones.

Sequencing used PBMCs from the stem cell graft donor, obtained from the stem cell graft. This receptor was taken from a human donor who donated a stem cell graft to a child with acute myeloid leukemia. Recombination joined TRBV21-1 with TRBJ2-1. TRBV21-1 is recorded as a pseudogene. The CDR3 reads CASSKALRNEQFF. The DNA sequence is given as TGTGCCAGCAGCAAAGCGCTCCGGAATGAGCAGTTCTTC.